This TCR beta chain was sequenced during a study of STAT5B mutations in CD4+ large granular lymphocyte leukemia. Study in general: Among healthy donors, a particular HLA allele went with more CDR3 'QG' motifs. Study observations and caveats: Top patient clones used TRBV06 genes more often: 8/27 versus 2/35 in controls.

Turning to this clone: The antigen is unknown.

Healthy controls were blood donor buffy coats. In germline, CDR1 is MNHEY, CDR2 SMNVEV (reference sequence). V shed 5 bases, J shed 1 base, and the junction held 17 bases outside the gene matches. The CDR3 is 21 amino acids. The assay was run at survey level. Measured with immunoSEQ multiplex PCR; TCRdb has only the in-frame clones, and not every one. The sample has under 40,000 clones, about 81% seen once. The genes are TRBV27 and TRBJ2-3; 14 bases line up with TRBD2. The specimen sequenced was CD4+ T cells from blood buffy coats. The source is a human donor in good health. The CDR3 sequence is CASSPTAFGTSGRRGTDTQYF. The CDR3 DNA sequence: TGTGCCAGCAGTCCTACTGCCTTTGGGACTAGCGGGAGACGGGGCACAGATACGCAGTATTTT.